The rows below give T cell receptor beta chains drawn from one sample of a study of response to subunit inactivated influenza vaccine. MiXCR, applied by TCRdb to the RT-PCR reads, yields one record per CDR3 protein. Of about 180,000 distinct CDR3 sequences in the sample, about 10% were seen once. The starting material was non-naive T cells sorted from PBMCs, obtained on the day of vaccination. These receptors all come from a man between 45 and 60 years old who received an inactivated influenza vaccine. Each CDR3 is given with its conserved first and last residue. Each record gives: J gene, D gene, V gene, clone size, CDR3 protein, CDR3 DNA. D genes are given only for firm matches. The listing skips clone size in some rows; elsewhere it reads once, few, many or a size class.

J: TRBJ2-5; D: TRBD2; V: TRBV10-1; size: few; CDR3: CASSELAGPQETQYF; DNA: TGCGCCAGCAGTGAGTTAGCGGGACCCCAAGAGACCCAGTACTTC
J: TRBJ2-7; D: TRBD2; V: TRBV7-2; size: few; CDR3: CASSLGGGRAGEQYF; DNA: TGTGCCAGCAGCTTAGGGGGCGGGAGGGCCGGCGAGCAGTACTTC
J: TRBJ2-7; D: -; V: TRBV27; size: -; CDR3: CASSYRGHYEQYF; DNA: TGTGCCAGCAGTTATCGGGGTCACTACGAGCAGTACTTC
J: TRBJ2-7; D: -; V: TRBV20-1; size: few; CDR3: CSAIFAGEQYF; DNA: TGCAGTGCTATCTTCGCGGGCGAGCAGTACTTC
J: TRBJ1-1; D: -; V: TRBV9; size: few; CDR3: CASSVGGGSNTEAFF; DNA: TGTGCCAGCAGCGTAGGGGGGGGGTCGAACACTGAAGCTTTCTTT
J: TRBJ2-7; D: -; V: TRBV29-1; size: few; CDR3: CSAGQHYEQYF; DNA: TGCAGTGCCGGACAGCACTACGAGCAGTACTTC
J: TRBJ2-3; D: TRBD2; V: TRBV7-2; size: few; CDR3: CASSPGLAFDTQYF; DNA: TGTGCCAGCAGCCCCGGACTAGCGTTTGATACGCAGTATTTT
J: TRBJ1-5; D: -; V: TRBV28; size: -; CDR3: CASSQDFISNQPQHF; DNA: TGTGCCAGCAGCCAGGATTTTATTAGCAATCAGCCCCAGCATTTT
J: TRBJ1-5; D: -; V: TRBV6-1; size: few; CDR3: CASSEWRDQPQHF; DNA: TGTGCCAGCAGTGAATGGCGGGATCAGCCCCAGCATTTT
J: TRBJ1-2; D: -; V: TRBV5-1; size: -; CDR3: CASSLDRVKDYGYTF; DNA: TGCGCCAGCAGCTTGGACAGGGTTAAAGACTATGGCTACACCTTC
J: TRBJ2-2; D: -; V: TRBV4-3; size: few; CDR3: CASSQELTGSYTGELFF; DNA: TGCGCCAGCAGCCAAGAACTAACAGGGTCGTACACCGGGGAGCTGTTTTTT
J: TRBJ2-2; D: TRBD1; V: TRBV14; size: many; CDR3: CASSQEQGKTGELFF; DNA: TGTGCCAGCAGCCAAGAACAGGGGAAGACCGGGGAGCTGTTTTTT
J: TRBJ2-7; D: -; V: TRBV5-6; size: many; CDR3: CASSLGFRTNTYEQYF; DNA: TGTGCCAGCAGCTTGGGTTTTCGGACGAACACCTACGAGCAGTACTTC
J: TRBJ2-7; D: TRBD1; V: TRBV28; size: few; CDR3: CASSLPGQGTYEQYF; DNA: TGTGCCAGCAGTTTGCCGGGACAGGGGACCTACGAGCAGTACTTC
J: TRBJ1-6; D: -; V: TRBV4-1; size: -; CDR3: CASSQVGEGSPLHF; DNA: TGCGCCAGCAGCCAAGTTGGAGAAGGTTCACCCCTCCACTTT
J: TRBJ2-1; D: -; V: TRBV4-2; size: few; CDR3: CASSPGQGREGNEQFF; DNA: TGTGCCAGCAGCCCGGGACAGGGGCGGGAGGGGAATGAGCAGTTCTTC
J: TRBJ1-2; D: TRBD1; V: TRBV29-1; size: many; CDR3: CSVENRGYGYTF; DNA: TGCAGCGTTGAAAACAGGGGCTATGGCTACACCTTC
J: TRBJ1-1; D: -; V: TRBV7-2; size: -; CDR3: CASSLGISATEAFF; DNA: TGTGCCAGCAGCTTAGGGATTAGTGCGACTGAAGCTTTCTTT
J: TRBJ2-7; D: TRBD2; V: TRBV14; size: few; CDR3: CASSPTAGGTYEQYF; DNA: TGTGCCAGCAGCCCGACGGCGGGAGGAACCTACGAGCAGTACTTC
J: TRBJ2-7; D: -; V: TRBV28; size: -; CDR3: CASSPSDLYEQYF; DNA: TGTGCCAGCAGTCCGTCGGACTTATACGAGCAGTACTTC
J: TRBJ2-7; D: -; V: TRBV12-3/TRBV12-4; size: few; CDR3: CASSRAGSYEQYF; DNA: TGTGCCAGCAGTCGGGCAGGCAGCTACGAGCAGTACTTC
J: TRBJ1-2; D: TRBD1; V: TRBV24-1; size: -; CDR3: CATSDGTAYGYTF; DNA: TGTGCCACCAGTGATGGGACAGCTTATGGCTACACCTTC
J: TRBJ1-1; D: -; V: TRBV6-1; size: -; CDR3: CASSEAGGAFF; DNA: TGTGCCAGCAGTGAAGCAGGGGGGGCTTTCTTT
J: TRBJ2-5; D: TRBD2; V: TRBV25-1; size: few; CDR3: CASSGTLAVETQYF; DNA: TGTGCCAGCAGTGGAACGCTAGCGGTAGAGACCCAGTACTTC
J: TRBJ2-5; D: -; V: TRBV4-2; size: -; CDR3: CASSPGDSLLETQYF; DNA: TGTGCCAGCAGCCCGGGGGACAGTCTCTTAGAGACCCAGTACTTC
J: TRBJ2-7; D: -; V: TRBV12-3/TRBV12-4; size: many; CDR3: CASSLGLHEQYF; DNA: TGTGCCAGCAGTTTAGGTCTACACGAGCAGTACTTC
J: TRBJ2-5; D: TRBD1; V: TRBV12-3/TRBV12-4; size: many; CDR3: CASSSGTGQETQYF; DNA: TGTGCCAGCAGCTCCGGGACAGGACAAGAGACCCAGTACTTC
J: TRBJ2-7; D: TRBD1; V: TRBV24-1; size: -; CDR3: CATSDTTTGQIYEQYF; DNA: TGTGCCACCAGTGATACAACCACGGGACAGATATACGAGCAGTACTTC
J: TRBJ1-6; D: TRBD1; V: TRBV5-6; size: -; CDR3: CASSLQGVNSPLHF; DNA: TGTGCCAGCAGCTTGCAGGGGGTAAATTCACCCCTCCACTTT
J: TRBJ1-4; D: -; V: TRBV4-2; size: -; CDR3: CASSQGPGQGSINEKLFF; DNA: TGTGCCAGCAGCCAAGGTCCGGGGCAGGGTAGTATTAATGAAAAACTGTTTTTT
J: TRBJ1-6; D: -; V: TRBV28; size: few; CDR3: CASRITSTGPNSPLHF; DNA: TGTGCCAGCAGAATTACTAGTACGGGGCCTAATTCACCCCTCCACTTT
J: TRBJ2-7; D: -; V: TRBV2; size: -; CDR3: CASSESQYEQYF; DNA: TGTGCCAGCAGTGAATCACAGTACGAGCAGTACTTC
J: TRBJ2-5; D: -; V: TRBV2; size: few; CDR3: CASSEGARETQYF; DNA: TGTGCCAGCAGTGAGGGGGCACGGGAGACCCAGTACTTC
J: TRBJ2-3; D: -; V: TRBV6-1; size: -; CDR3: CASSAVGGTDTQYF; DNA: TGTGCCAGCAGTGCAGTGGGGGGCACAGATACGCAGTATTTT
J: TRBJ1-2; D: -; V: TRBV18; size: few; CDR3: CASSPGWSRSAHGYTF; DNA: TGTGCCAGCTCACCAGGGTGGTCGAGATCGGCCCATGGCTACACCTTC
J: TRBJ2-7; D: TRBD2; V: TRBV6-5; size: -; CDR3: CASSYPSGARGRVNEQYF; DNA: TGTGCCAGCAGTTACCCTAGCGGGGCTAGAGGCCGTGTGAACGAGCAGTACTTC
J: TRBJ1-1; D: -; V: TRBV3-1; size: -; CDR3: CASSQGGGMNTEAFF; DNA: TGTGCCAGCAGCCAAGGGGGGGGCATGAACACTGAAGCTTTCTTT
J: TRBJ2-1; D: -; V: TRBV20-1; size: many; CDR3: CSARRADSYNEQFF; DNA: TGCAGTGCTAGACGAGCGGACTCCTACAATGAGCAGTTCTTC
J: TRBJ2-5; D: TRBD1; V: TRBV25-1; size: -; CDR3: CASSDPDRGRARSEETQYF; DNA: TGTGCCAGCAGTGACCCAGACAGGGGGCGGGCGCGTTCAGAAGAGACCCAGTACTTC
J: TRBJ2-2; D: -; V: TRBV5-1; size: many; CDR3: CASSFNMDRGTGELFF; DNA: TGCGCCAGCAGCTTCAACATGGATCGGGGCACCGGGGAGCTGTTTTTT
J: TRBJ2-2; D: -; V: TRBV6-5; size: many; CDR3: CASSYKGQSGELFF; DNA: TGTGCCAGCAGTTACAAGGGGCAGAGCGGGGAGCTGTTTTTT
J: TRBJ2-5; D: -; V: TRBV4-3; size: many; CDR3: CASSQTPYQETQYF; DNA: TGCGCCAGCAGCCAGACACCGTACCAAGAGACCCAGTACTTC
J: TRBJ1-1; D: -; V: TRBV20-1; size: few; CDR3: CSASRGGAGNTEAFF; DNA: TGCAGTGCTAGCCGCGGGGGCGCCGGGAACACTGAAGCTTTCTTT
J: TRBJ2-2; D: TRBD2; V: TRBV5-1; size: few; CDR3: CASSSSGRANGELFF; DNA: TGCGCCAGCAGCTCCAGCGGGAGGGCCAACGGGGAGCTGTTTTTT
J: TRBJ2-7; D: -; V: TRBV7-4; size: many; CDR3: CASSPRGLLRREQYF; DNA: TGTGCCAGCAGCCCGAGGGGACTCTTACGCAGGGAGCAGTACTTC
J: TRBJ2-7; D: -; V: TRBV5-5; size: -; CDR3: CASSLDPGRSYEQYF; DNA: TGTGCCAGCAGCTTGGACCCGGGACGAAGCTACGAGCAGTACTTC
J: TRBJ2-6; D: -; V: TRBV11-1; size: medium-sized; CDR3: CASSPLRGSSSGANVLTF; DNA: TGTGCCAGCAGCCCCCTTAGAGGGAGTAGCTCTGGGGCCAACGTCCTGACTTTC
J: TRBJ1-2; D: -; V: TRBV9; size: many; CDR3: CASSVGSSYGYTF; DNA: TGTGCCAGCAGCGTAGGTAGCAGTTATGGCTACACCTTC
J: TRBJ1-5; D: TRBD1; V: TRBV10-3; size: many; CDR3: CATGQGKGSNQPQHF; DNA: TGTGCCACCGGACAGGGGAAGGGAAGCAATCAGCCCCAGCATTTT
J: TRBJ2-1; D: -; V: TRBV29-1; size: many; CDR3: CSVGVYNEQFF; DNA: TGCAGCGTGGGGGTATACAATGAGCAGTTCTTC
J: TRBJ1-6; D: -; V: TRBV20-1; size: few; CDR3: CSARTGGGQGGNSPLHF; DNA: TGCAGTGCTAGGACAGGAGGTGGCCAAGGGGGAAATTCACCCCTCCACTTT
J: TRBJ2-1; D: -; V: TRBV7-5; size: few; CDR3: CISVSEACDLRNEQFF; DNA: -
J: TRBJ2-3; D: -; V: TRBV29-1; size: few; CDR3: CSGASGARGADTQYF; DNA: TGCAGCGGGGCCTCAGGGGCCCGAGGGGCAGATACGCAGTATTTT
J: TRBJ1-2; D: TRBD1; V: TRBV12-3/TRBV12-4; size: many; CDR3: CASSSTGGSGYTF; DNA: TGTGCCAGCAGTTCGACAGGGGGCAGTGGCTACACCTTC
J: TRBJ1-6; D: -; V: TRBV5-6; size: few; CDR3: CASSFRVGSPLHF; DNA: TGTGCCAGCAGCTTCAGGGTAGGTTCACCCCTCCACTTT
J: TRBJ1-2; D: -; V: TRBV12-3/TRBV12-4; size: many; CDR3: CASSADGSPSGLFGRVGYTF; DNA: TGTGCCAGCAGTGCGGACGGGTCTCCGTCTGGACTATTTGGGAGAGTGGGCTACACCTTC
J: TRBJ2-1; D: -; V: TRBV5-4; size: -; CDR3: CASSYERLSSYNEQFF; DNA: TGTGCCAGCAGCTACGAGCGGTTAAGCTCCTACAATGAGCAGTTCTTC
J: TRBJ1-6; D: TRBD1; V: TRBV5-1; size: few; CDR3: CASSPGTGQQPLHF; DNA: TGCGCCAGCAGCCCCGGGACAGGGCAGCAACCCCTCCACTTT
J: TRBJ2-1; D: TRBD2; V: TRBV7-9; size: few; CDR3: CASSPVAGGSSYNEQFF; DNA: TGTGCCAGCTCTCCTGTAGCGGGAGGCAGCTCCTACAATGAGCAGTTCTTC